The clone carrying this TCR beta chain was counted a few times. Germline V gene lookup returns CDR1 LNHDA and CDR2 SQIVND (reference sequence). The CDR3 extends over 13 amino acids. The junction had 2 bases not matched to a gene; V was cut back by 4 bases and J by 3 bases. As originally analysed: How many nucleated cells were present was estimated from reference gene primer amplification. Method: immunoSEQ multiplex PCR; TCRdb's copy keeps in-frame clones and lacks some. D and trimming come from the DNA, and the V and J calls and clone size come from that table. Of roughly 40,000 clones in the sample, nearly 80% are singletons; the top ten hold about 20%. This record comes from a study of blood T cell repertoires in COVID-19. Study details: Material from acute and convalescent COVID-19 was sourced from the United States, Italy and Spain. Sources were T cells, B-cell-depleted T cells, or PBMCs; the material itself was cDNA or gDNA.

This TCR was recovered from a man aged 65 to 85 with acute or convalescent COVID-19. The source material was peripheral blood. The genes are TRBV19 and TRBJ1-1, with 7 bases fitting TRBD1. CDR3 coding DNA: TGTGCCAGTAGTAATACAGGGGACACTGAAGCTTTCTTT. It yields the protein CASSNTGDTEAFF.